This T cell receptor beta chain was observed in a study of identical twins. Study outcomes and limitations: Abundant cord blood beta clonotypes carried fewer insertions; memory repertoires showed none. Out-of-frame TCR alpha sharing in monozygotic twins exceeded recombination model predictions.

This clonotype was observed many times. The antigen remains unidentified. Trimming removed 5 bases from V and 6 bases from J; junction bases left unmatched: 6. Germline V CDR1 and CDR2: MNHEY, SMNVEV (reference sequence). This CDR3 region has 14 residues. Healthy Caucasians, and only they, were the donors. A template switching step contributed a universal primer site, while unique molecular identifiers were present in the cDNA. One entry per CDR3 protein results from TCRdb running MiXCR on the 5' RACE reads. The sample includes 200,000 to 250,000 distinct CDR3 sequences, 6% to 8.5% of them seen just once. These data were also reused for a study on yellow fever vaccine responses in identical twins.

Material for sequencing was CD8+ T cells sorted from blood. The sequence was obtained from a woman in her late teens or twenties in good health. The chain joins TRBV27 to TRBJ2-2; 7 nucleotides agree with TRBD1. The chain's CDR3 is CASSPGTAAGELFF. The CDR3 DNA is TGTGCCAGCAGTCCCGGGACAGCTGCCGGGGAGCTGTTTTTT.